One sample yielded the 28 T cell receptor beta chains listed below, sequenced in a study of blood T cell repertoires in COVID-19. Data came from immunoSEQ multiplex PCR; TCRdb stores just in-frame clones and leaves some out. The profile shows roughly 130,000 clones, 84% of them singletons. Sequenced material: peripheral blood. Every receptor here comes from a young woman who had recovered from COVID-19.

The chain couples TRBV30 to TRBJ1-1, with D uncertain. V was shortened by 2 bases and J by 5 bases, with 15 bases between the two germline ends. This CDR3 contains 14 residues. CDR1 is GTSNPN and CDR2 is SVGIG in the germline V gene (reference sequence). The CDR3 spells CAWSWAGRGTEAFF. The CDR3 coding sequence is TGTGCCTGGAGTTGGGCAGGCCGAGGGACTGAAGCTTTCTTT.

The J gene is TRBJ2-1, the V gene TRBV27, with D uncertain. Germline V gene lookup returns CDR1 MNHEY and CDR2 SMNVEV (reference sequence). V lost 2 bases and J lost 8, with 13 bases in between. There are 14 residues in the CDR3. CDR3 protein: CASSLSRLEYEQFF. The CDR3 DNA reads TGTGCCAGCAGTTTAAGTCGGTTGGAGTATGAGCAGTTCTTC.

This chain links TRBV11-2 with TRBJ1-2; TRBD1 is a possible D gene (5 bases). The germline V gene encodes CDR1 SGHAT and CDR2 FQNNGV. V gave up 8 bases and J gave up 7 bases, with 20 bases separating them. The CDR3 consists of 14 residues. The CDR3 sequence: CASGLGRAFPGYTF. The CDR3 coding sequence is TGTGCCAGCGGGCTGGGCAGGGCTTTTCCTGGCTACACCTTC.

The genes are TRBV20-1 and TRBJ2-5; D is possibly TRBD2 (6 bases). V shed 3 bases and J shed 14 bases, with 19 bases lying between them. The CDR3 consists of 12 residues. From germline, CDR1 is DFQATT and CDR2 SNEGSKA (reference sequence). CDR3 coding DNA: TGCAGTGCTAGTCCCTCCGGGACTGAGAGTTACTTC. Amino acid sequence: CSASPSGTESYF.

This chain connects TRBV5-1 to TRBJ1-2, with unresolved D. This CDR3 region has 13 residues. With 0 bases removed from V and 3 bases from J, the gap between germline ends came to 6 bases. Germline CDR1 and CDR2: SGHRS and YFSETQ. The CDR3 DNA is TGCGCCAGCAGCTTGGACATGGACTATGGCTACACCTTC. This encodes CASSLDMDYGYTF.

The chain carries TRBV2 and TRBJ2-5; D is unclear. CDR1 SNHLY and CDR2 FYNNEI come from the germline V gene. V lost 4 bases and J 6 bases, leaving 12 bases between the germline ends. This CDR3 spans 13 amino acids. The CDR3 DNA reads TGTGCCAGCAGTGTTGGCGGTGAACAGACCCAGTACTTC. It specifies CASSVGGEQTQYF.

This clone was observed once. V is TRBV27 and J is TRBJ2-1; 10 bases line up with TRBD1. The germline V gene has CDR1 MNHEY and CDR2 SMNVEV (reference sequence). V lost 5 bases and J lost 0; bases outside the gene matches: 10. This CDR3 spans 18 amino acids. The chain's CDR3 is CASSPDRGPGSSYNEQFF. In DNA, the CDR3 is TGTGCCAGCAGTCCAGACAGGGGGCCGGGGAGCTCCTACAATGAGCAGTTCTTC.

This rearrangement joins TRBV12-5 to TRBJ2-7; the D is unclear. The CDR3 consists of 14 residues. The germline CDR1 and CDR2 sequences are LGHNT and FRNRAP. Trimming shortened V by 0 bases and J by 3 bases, and 9 bases separated the two germline ends. CDR3 nucleotide sequence: TGTGCTAGTGGTTTGGTACCGGAGCACTACGAGCAGTACTTC. Protein product: CASGLVPEHYEQYF.

The chain links TRBV5-4 to TRBJ1-2, with D tentatively TRBD1 (5 bases). V was clipped by 2 bases and J by 8 bases, with 19 bases between them. This CDR3 is 15 amino acids long. CDR1 is SGHNT and CDR2 is YYREEE in the germline V gene (reference sequence). The CDR3 sequence is CASSFKGLLSKGYTF. DNA for the CDR3: TGTGCCAGCAGCTTTAAGGGGCTCCTATCGAAGGGCTACACCTTC.

The chain couples TRBV10-3 to TRBJ1-6; no firm D call. CDR1 ENHRY and CDR2 SYGVKD come from the germline V gene. Trimming removed 3 bases at V and 3 bases at J, with 12 bases between. The CDR3 sequence is 16 residues long. CDR3 sequence reads: CAISDRERIYNSPLHF. CDR3 in DNA: TGTGCCATCAGTGATCGGGAACGGATCTATAATTCACCCCTCCACTTT.

This chain links TRBV11-2 with TRBJ2-7, with D perhaps TRBD2 (6 bases). V was clipped by 5 bases and J by 5 bases, with 22 bases between them. Germline CDR1 is SGHAT and CDR2 is FQNNGV. The CDR3 covers 16 residues. As DNA, the CDR3 is TGTGCCAGCAGCCCAAGCCAGGAGGGAGGCTTCCACGAGCAGTACTTC. It encodes CASSPSQEGGFHEQYF.

J is TRBJ2-1 and V is TRBV10-1; tentatively, D is TRBD2 (7 bases). Trimming pared 6 bases from V and 5 bases from J, leaving 14 bases between. CDR3 size: 14 residues. Per germline, CDR1 WNHNN and CDR2 SYGVQD (reference sequence). The CDR3 DNA reads as TGCGCCAGCAGCCTCGGGGGGCGAGACAATGAGCAGTTCTTC. Its protein is CASSLGGRDNEQFF.

This clone was detected a few times. The rearrangement links TRBV7-2 to TRBJ2-5; no firm D call. CDR1 and CDR2 from the germline V gene are SGHTA and FQGNSA. Trimming took 0 bases from V and 4 from J, leaving 9 bases between them. This CDR3 has 14 amino acids. CDR3 amino acids: CASSLAMAPETQYF. As DNA, the CDR3 is TGTGCCAGCAGCTTAGCGATGGCCCCAGAGACCCAGTACTTC.

The chain joins TRBV12-3 or TRBV12-4 to TRBJ2-7; D is perhaps TRBD1 (5 bases). Trimming pared 6 bases from V and 5 bases from J, leaving 11 bases between. This CDR3 comprises 12 residues. CDR3 DNA: TGTGCCAGCAGCCTTGGGGCGGACGAGCAGTACTTC. The encoded protein is CASSLGADEQYF.

Only one count was recorded for this clone. This chain connects TRBV11-2 to TRBJ1-2, with a tentative D call TRBD1 (5 bases). The CDR3 has 13 residues. Germline V gene sequence: CDR1 SGHAT, CDR2 FQNNGV. Trimming shortened V by 5 bases and J by 5 bases, and 12 bases separated the two germline ends. CDR3 protein: CASSAGLRYGYTF. In DNA, the CDR3 is TGTGCCAGCAGCGCGGGACTGCGGTATGGCTACACCTTC.

The V gene is TRBV29-1, the J gene TRBJ1-5; tentative D call: TRBD1 (5 bases). Germline CDR1 and CDR2: SQVTM and ANQGSEA. V gave up 4 bases and J gave up 5 bases, with 12 bases separating them. This CDR3 has 13 residues. Written as DNA, the CDR3 is TGCAGCGTTGGCTTAGGGGCATATCAGCCCCAGCATTTT. It encodes CSVGLGAYQPQHF.

The rearrangement joins TRBV11-2 to TRBJ1-1; D might be TRBD1 (6 bases). The CDR3 consists of 13 residues. Deletions cut 6 bases from V and 1 base from J, with 9 bases between. Germline CDR1 and CDR2: SGHAT and FQNNGV. CDR3 sequence (DNA): TGTGCCAGCAGGTTACAGGGGAACACTGAAGCTTTCTTT. The encoded protein is CASRLQGNTEAFF.

This clone was seen a single time. The J gene is TRBJ1-1, the V gene TRBV21-1; the tabulated D call, TRBD1, remains unverified against the DNA. TRBV21-1 is labeled a pseudogene. The CDR3 loop spans 17 amino acids. In nucleotides, the CDR3 is TGTGCCAGCAGCAAAGTAGTACCCGGGACAGGGCGCACTGAAGCTTTCTTT. This sequence encodes CASSKVVPGTGRTEAFF.

The chain is built from TRBV18 and TRBJ1-1; TRBD1 matches at 9 bases. The CDR3 contains 16 residues. The germline gives CDR1 KGHSH, CDR2 LQKENI. With 3 bases clipped from V and 10 bases from J, the junction kept 15 bases outside the gene matches. CDR3 sequence reads: CASSPNQKRTGDGAFF. CDR3 DNA: TGTGCCAGCTCACCCAATCAAAAAAGGACAGGGGATGGAGCTTTCTTT.

The rearrangement links TRBV6-6 to TRBJ2-2; weak D call: TRBD1 (6 bases). The CDR3 consists of 15 residues. Germline V gene lookup returns CDR1 MNHNY and CDR2 SVGAGI (reference sequence). Deletions cut 6 bases from V and 2 bases from J, with 13 bases between. The CDR3 reads CASRKRTENTGELFF. As DNA, the CDR3 is TGTGCCAGCAGGAAAAGGACAGAAAACACCGGGGAGCTGTTTTTT.

The CDR3 spells CASSPPGQGIGEQYF. CDR3 coding DNA: TGCGCCAGCAGCCCCCCGGGACAGGGTATAGGCGAGCAGTACTTC. This chain joins TRBV5-1 and TRBJ2-7; 9 bases are shared with TRBD1. Germline V gene sequence: CDR1 SGHRS, CDR2 YFSETQ. V shed 4 bases, J shed 6 bases, and the junction held 11 bases outside the gene matches. This CDR3 spans 15 amino acids.

As concerns this clone: Its ends do not fully match the called genes, so a read error is possible. The chain employs TRBV6-5 and TRBJ1-5, with D hard to call. Germline CDR1 MNHEY, CDR2 SVGAGI. The CDR3 has 15 residues. In nucleotides, the CDR3 is TGTGCCAGCAGTGACTCTGGATGGGCCTATCAGCCCCAGCATTTT. Its protein is CASSDSGWAYQPQHF.

J is TRBJ1-1 and V is TRBV5-1; 9 bases line up with TRBD1. After removal of 1 base from V and 4 bases from J, the junction contained 11 bases not matched to a gene. This CDR3 region has 17 residues. In germline, CDR1 is SGHRS, CDR2 YFSETQ. In DNA, the CDR3 is TGCGCCAGCAGCTTGCCCACGTATACAGGGGGCGGCACTGAAGCTTTCTTT. Translating it yields CASSLPTYTGGGTEAFF.

This chain connects TRBV13 to TRBJ1-2; no clear D gene. CDR1 and CDR2 (germline): PRHDT, FYEKMQ (reference sequence). This CDR3 spans 16 amino acids. Trimming took off 0 bases at V and 3 bases at J, with 14 bases between the two ends. This chain's CDR3 is CASSLGKSGYDYGYTF. The CDR3, as DNA: TGTGCCAGCAGCTTAGGCAAGTCAGGCTATGACTATGGCTACACCTTC. The variable domain in full, completed from reference TRBV13 and TRBJ1-2, reads AAGVIQSPRHLIKEKRETATLKCYPIPRHDTVYWYQQGPGQDPQFLISFYEKMQSDKGSIPDRFSAQQFSDYHSELNMSSLELGDSALYFCASSLGKSGYDYGYTFGSGTRLTVV.

The chain uses TRBV2 and TRBJ1-4; possible D gene TRBD1, 6 bases. This CDR3 is built from 16 residues. Germline assignment: CDR1 SNHLY and CDR2 FYNNEI. The V gene lost 0 bases and the J gene lost 6 bases, with 14 bases spanning the gap. This CDR3 is CASSEALTGTHEKLFF. The DNA for the CDR3 is TGTGCCAGCAGTGAAGCGCTGACCGGGACACATGAAAAACTGTTTTTT. Drawing the rest from reference TRBV2 and TRBJ1-4, the complete variable domain is EPEVTQTPSHQVTQMGQEVILRCVPISNHLYFYWYRQILGQKVEFLVSFYNNEISEKSEIFDDQFSVERPDGSNFTLKIRSTKLEDSAMYFCASSEALTGTHEKLFFGSGTQLSVL.

The rearrangement links TRBV15 to TRBJ2-2; the D gene is possibly TRBD1 (5 bases). The CDR3 runs 14 residues. Germline CDR1 and CDR2: LNHNV and YYDKDF (reference sequence). V lost 3 bases, J lost 4 bases, and 9 bases lay in between. CDR3: CATSRGPATGELFF. Written as DNA, the CDR3 is TGTGCCACCAGCAGGGGGCCCGCCACCGGGGAGCTGTTTTTT.

The gene calls are TRBV5-4 and TRBJ1-3, with TRBD1 matching 7 bases. Unmatched junction bases numbered 19, after V lost 4 bases and J lost 6 bases. Germline CDR1 SGHNT, CDR2 YYREEE (reference sequence). The CDR3 length is 18 residues. The CDR3 loop reads CASSILRQGTVGENTIYF. CDR3 DNA sequence: TGTGCCAGCAGCATCTTGAGGCAGGGGACAGTCGGGGAAAACACCATATATTTT.

The V gene is TRBV7-2, the J gene TRBJ2-1; 7 bases are shared with TRBD2. In germline, CDR1 is SGHTA, CDR2 FQGNSA. The CDR3 totals 14 residues. After removal of 5 bases from V and 0 bases from J, the junction contained 1 base not matched to a gene. The CDR3 nucleotides are TGTGCCAGCAGCCGCGGGAGCTCCTACAATGAGCAGTTCTTC. Translation gives CASSRGSSYNEQFF.